The entry that follows covers one TCR beta chain sequence. Clones were sequenced by immunoSEQ multiplex PCR, and TCRdb holds only the in-frame ones, with some missing. There are about 38,000 clones in the sample; around 92% occur only once, and about 12% lies in the top ten. This sample is part of a study of T cell changes during pregnancy in multiple sclerosis. CDR3 size: 15 residues. Germline V gene sequence: CDR1 MGHRA, CDR2 YSYEKL. Trimming took 4 bases from V and 5 from J; bases not matched to a gene: 6. The V and J genes are TRBV4-1 and TRBJ2-1; 9 positions agree with TRBD2. The sample in question was CD8+ T cells from peripheral blood mononuclear cells, obtained after pregnancy. This clonotype was sampled from a female donor with multiple sclerosis, enrolled in a pregnancy study. CDR3 sequence reads: CASSPRASGDNEQFF. For the CDR3, the DNA is TGCGCCAGCAGCCCCCGGGCTAGCGGGGACAATGAGCAGTTCTTC.